This TCR beta chain was documented in a study of blood T cell repertoires in COVID-19. Overall study context: The samples span acute and convalescent COVID-19 from the United States, Italy and Spain. T cells, B-cell-depleted T cells, or PBMCs supplied cDNA or gDNA.

Authors' data handling: Cell counts per sample came from amplifying reference gene primers. The data were produced by immunoSEQ multiplex PCR, yet TCRdb's version contains in-frame clones alone and is incomplete. That table gives V, J and clone size, and the DNA gave D and trimming. This repertoire shows 150,000 or so clones, around 83% found once; its top ten account for 1.5% to 2%. The CDR3 sequence is 15 residues long. Germline CDR1 reads KGHSH; CDR2 reads LQKENI. Trimming took off 4 bases at V and 2 bases at J, with 14 bases between the two ends. The source is a human donor in a cohort sampled during active COVID-19. Sequencing input: peripheral blood. The chain couples TRBV18 to TRBJ2-5; D is possibly TRBD1 (5 bases). Written as DNA, the CDR3 is TGTGCCAGCTCACTAGACAGCGTATATCAAGAGACCCAGTACTTC. Encoded protein: CASSLDSVYQETQYF.